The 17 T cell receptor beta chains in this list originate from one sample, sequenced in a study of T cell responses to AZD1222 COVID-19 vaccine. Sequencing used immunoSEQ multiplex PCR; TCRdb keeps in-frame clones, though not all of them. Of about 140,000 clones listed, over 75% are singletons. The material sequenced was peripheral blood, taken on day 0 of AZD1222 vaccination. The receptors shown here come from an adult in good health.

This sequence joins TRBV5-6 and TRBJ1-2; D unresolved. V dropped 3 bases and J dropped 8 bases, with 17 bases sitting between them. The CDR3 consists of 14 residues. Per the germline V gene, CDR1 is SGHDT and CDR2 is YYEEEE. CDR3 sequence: CASSSLQRPRGYTF. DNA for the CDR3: TGTGCCAGCAGCTCCCTCCAACGGCCTAGGGGCTACACCTTC.

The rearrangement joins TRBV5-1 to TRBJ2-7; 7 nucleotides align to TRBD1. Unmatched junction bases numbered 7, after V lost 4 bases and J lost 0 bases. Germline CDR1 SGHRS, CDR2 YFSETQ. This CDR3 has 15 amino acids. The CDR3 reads CASSGAGTASYEQYF. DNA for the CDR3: TGCGCCAGCAGCGGGGCTGGGACAGCCTCCTACGAGCAGTACTTC.

The CDR3: CASIDRGRRYTEAFF. The CDR3 coding sequence is TGTGCCAGTATAGACAGGGGGCGTCGGTACACTGAAGCTTTCTTT. The chain recombines TRBV19 with TRBJ1-1, with TRBD1 matching 10 bases. There are 15 residues in the CDR3. The V gene end was trimmed by 7 bases and the J gene end by 3 bases; junction bases not matched to a gene: 8. Germline V gene sequence: CDR1 LNHDA, CDR2 SQIVND (reference sequence).

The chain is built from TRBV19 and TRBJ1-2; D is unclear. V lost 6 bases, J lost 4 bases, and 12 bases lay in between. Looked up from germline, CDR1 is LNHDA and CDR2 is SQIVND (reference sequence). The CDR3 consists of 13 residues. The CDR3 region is CASRPGPAYGYTF. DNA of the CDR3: TGTGCCAGTAGGCCGGGCCCTGCCTATGGCTACACCTTC.

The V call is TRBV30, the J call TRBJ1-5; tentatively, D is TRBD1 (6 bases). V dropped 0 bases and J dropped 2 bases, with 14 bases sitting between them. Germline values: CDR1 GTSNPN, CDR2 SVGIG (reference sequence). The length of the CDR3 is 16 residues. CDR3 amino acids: CAWSVAGASGNQPQHF. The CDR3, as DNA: TGTGCCTGGAGTGTTGCGGGGGCCAGTGGCAATCAGCCCCAGCATTTT. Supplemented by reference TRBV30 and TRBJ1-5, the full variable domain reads SQTIHQWPATLVQPVGSPLSLECTVEGTSNPNLYWYRQAAGRGLQLLFYSVGIGQISSEVPQNLSASRPQDRQFILSSKKLLLSDSGFYLCAWSVAGASGNQPQHFGDGTRLSIL.

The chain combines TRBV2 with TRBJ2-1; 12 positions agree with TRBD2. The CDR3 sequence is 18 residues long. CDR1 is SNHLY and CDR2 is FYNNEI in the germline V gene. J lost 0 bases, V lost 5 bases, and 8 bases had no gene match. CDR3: CASSPTSGGLSSYNEQFF. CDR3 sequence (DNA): TGTGCCAGCAGTCCTACTAGCGGGGGGTTAAGCTCCTACAATGAGCAGTTCTTC.

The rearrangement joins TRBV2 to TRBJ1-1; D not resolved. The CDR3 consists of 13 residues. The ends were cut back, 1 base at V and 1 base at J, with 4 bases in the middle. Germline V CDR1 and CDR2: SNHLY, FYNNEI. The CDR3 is CASSEVANTEAFF. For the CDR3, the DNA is TGTGCCAGCAGTGAAGTGGCGAACACTGAAGCTTTCTTT.

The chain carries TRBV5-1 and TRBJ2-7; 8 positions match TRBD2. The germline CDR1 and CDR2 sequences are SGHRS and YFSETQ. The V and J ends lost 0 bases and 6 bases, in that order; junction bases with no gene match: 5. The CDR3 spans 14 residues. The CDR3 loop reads CASSLALAGLEQYF. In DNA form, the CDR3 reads TGCGCCAGCAGCTTGGCGCTAGCGGGCCTCGAGCAGTACTTC.

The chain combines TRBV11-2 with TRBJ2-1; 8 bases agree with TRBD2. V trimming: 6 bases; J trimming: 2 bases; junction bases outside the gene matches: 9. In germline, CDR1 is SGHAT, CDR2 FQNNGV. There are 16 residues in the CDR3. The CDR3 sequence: CASRLAWRGAYNEQFF. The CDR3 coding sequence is TGTGCCAGCAGGTTGGCCTGGCGGGGGGCCTACAATGAGCAGTTCTTC.

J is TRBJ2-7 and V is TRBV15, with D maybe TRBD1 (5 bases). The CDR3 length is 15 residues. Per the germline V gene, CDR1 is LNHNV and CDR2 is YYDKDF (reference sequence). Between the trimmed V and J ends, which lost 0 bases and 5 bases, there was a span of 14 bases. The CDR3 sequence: CATSRDLNRPNEQYF. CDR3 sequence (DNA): TGTGCCACCAGCAGAGATTTGAACAGGCCCAACGAGCAGTACTTC.

The CDR3 DNA follows: TGTGCCAGCACCAACACTAGGGGGATTCCCTACGAGCAGTACTTC. It codes for CASTNTRGIPYEQYF. This chain joins TRBV27 and TRBJ2-7, with D possibly being TRBD1 (6 bases). The CDR3 is 15 amino acids. CDR1 MNHEY and CDR2 SMNVEV come from the germline V gene (reference sequence). Trimming removed 7 bases at V and 2 bases at J, with 18 bases between.

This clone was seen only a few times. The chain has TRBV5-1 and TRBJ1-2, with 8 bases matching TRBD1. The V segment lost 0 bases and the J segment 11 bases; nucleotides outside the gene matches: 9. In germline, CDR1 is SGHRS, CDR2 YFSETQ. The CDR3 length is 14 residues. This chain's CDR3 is CASSLGDRSALYTF. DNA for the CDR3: TGCGCCAGCAGCTTGGGGGACAGGTCAGCGTTGTACACCTTC.

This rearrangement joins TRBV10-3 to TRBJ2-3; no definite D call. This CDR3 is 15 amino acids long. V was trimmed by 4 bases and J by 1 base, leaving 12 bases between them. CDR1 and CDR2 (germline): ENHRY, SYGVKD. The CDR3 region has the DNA TGTGCCATCAGTGTCGGCATAAGGGGCACAGATACGCAGTATTTT. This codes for CAISVGIRGTDTQYF.

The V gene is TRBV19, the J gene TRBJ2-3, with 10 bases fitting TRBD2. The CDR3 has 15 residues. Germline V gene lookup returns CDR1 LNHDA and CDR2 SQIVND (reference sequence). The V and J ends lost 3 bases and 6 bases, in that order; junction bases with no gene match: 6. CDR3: CASSIRSGRGDTQYF. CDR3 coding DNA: TGTGCCAGTAGTATTCGAAGCGGGAGGGGCGATACGCAGTATTTT.

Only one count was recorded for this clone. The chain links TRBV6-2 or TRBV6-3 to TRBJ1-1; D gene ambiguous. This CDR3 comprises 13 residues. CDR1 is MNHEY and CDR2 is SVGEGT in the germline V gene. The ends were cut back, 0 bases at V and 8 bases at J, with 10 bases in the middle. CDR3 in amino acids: CASSYSMGPEAFF. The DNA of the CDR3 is TGTGCCAGCAGTTACTCGATGGGTCCCGAAGCTTTCTTT.

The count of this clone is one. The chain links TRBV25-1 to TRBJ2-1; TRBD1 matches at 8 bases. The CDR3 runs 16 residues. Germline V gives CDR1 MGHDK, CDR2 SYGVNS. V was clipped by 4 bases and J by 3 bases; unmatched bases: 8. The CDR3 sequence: CASSGPDRESYNEQFF. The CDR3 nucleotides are TGTGCCAGCAGTGGGCCGGACAGGGAAAGCTACAATGAGCAGTTCTTC.

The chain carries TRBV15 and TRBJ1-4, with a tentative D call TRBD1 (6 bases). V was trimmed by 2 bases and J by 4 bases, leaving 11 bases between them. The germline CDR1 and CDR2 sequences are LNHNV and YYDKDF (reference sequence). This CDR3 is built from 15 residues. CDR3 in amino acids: CATSRTGQINEKLFF. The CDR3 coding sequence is TGTGCCACCAGCAGAACTGGACAGATTAATGAAAAACTGTTTTTT.